A single sample is the source of the 32 T cell receptor beta chains below, sequenced in a study of T cells in Graves' hyperthyroidism and ophthalmopathy. Amplification of TCR beta CDR3 regions was performed using RNA transcripts as template. HTBI primers drove first-round RT-PCR of the TCR CDR3. TCRdb analysed the multiplex PCR reads with MiXCR anew, one entry per CDR3 protein. Of approximately 360,000 distinct CDR3 sequences in the sample, 15% to 18% were seen once. Material for sequencing was blood. All receptors come from a woman younger than 30 with Graves' hyperthyroidism that later progressed to Graves' ophthalmopathy.

There are many counts of this clonotype. The chain joins TRBV7-9 to TRBJ2-2; D possibly uses TRBD1 or TRBD2 (5 bases each). This CDR3 contains 16 residues. V was pared by 0 bases and J by 1 base, with 9 bases between. Germline CDR1 and CDR2: SEHNR and FQNEAQ (reference sequence). CDR3 region: CASSLAPGRNTGELFF. The CDR3 nucleotides read TGTGCCAGCAGCTTAGCCCCGGGACGGAACACCGGGGAGCTGTTTTTT. The whole variable domain, filled in from reference TRBV7-9 and TRBJ2-2, reads DTGVSQNPRHKITKRGQNVTFRCDPISEHNRLYWYRQTLGQGPEFLTYFQNEAQLEKSRLLSDRFSAERPKGSFSTLEIQRTEQGDSAMYLCASSLAPGRNTGELFFGEGSRLTVL.

With respect to this clonotype: A clone one base away is much larger, so this may be a read error. The chain combines TRBV28 with TRBJ2-7; D uncertain. This CDR3 is built from 12 residues. V gave up 2 bases and J gave up 5 bases, with 7 bases separating them. Germline V gives CDR1 MDHEN, CDR2 SYDVKM. CDR3 nucleotides: TGTGCCAGCAGTTTACCCGCTGACGAGCAGTACTTC. It encodes CASSLPADEQYF.

The V gene is TRBV24-1, the J gene TRBJ1-4, with 9 bases aligning to TRBD1. V dropped 4 bases and J dropped 3; count of bases not matched to a gene: 5. This CDR3 region has 16 residues. Germline assignment: CDR1 KGHDR and CDR2 SFDVKD. DNA of the CDR3: TGTGCCACCAGTGACTCCCGACAGGGGGCTAATGAAAAACTGTTTTTT. Its protein product is CATSDSRQGANEKLFF.

The chain recombines TRBV11-2 with TRBJ2-5, with unresolved D. CDR3 length: 16 residues. V lost 3 bases, J lost 5 bases, and 19 bases lay in between. CDR1 SGHAT and CDR2 FQNNGV come from the germline V gene. The CDR3 spells CASSLWQSDPPETQYF. CDR3 DNA: TGTGCCAGCAGCTTGTGGCAAAGTGACCCTCCGGAGACCCAGTACTTC.

This clonotype was counted at least ten times. The J gene is TRBJ2-7, the V gene TRBV30; D uncertain. Germline assignment: CDR1 GTSNPN and CDR2 SVGIG (reference sequence). V was shortened by 0 bases and J by 2 bases, with 14 bases between the two germline ends. The CDR3 spans 15 residues. CDR3: CAWSVGDPRAYEQYF. As DNA, the CDR3 is TGTGCCTGGAGTGTGGGTGACCCCCGAGCCTACGAGCAGTACTTC.

Many counts were recorded for this clonotype. The chain recombines TRBV3-1 with TRBJ2-1, with TRBD2 as a possible D gene (10 bases). The CDR3 length is 17 residues. Trimming pared 4 bases from V and 6 bases from J, leaving 22 bases between. Germline CDR1 is LGHDT and CDR2 is YNNKEL (reference sequence). CDR3 residues: CASSPDRGGLAVNEQFF. In DNA, the CDR3 is TGTGCCAGCAGCCCGGACAGGGGAGGACTAGCGGTCAATGAGCAGTTCTTC.

This rearrangement joins TRBV19 to TRBJ2-1; 8 nucleotides align to TRBD2. Trimming cost V 3 bases and J 4 bases; bases outside gene matches: 8. Germline V CDR1 and CDR2: LNHDA, SQIVND (reference sequence). The CDR3 consists of 16 residues. The CDR3 region has the DNA TGTGCCAGTAGTATTATCGTCGTAGCGGGGTACAATGAGCAGTTCTTC. It codes for CASSIIVVAGYNEQFF. Together with reference TRBV19 and TRBJ2-1, the CDR3 gives the full variable domain: DGGITQSPKYLFRKEGQNVTLSCEQNLNHDAMYWYRQDPGQGLRLIYYSQIVNDFQKGDIAEGYSVSREKKESFPLTVTSAQKNPTAFYLCASSIIVVAGYNEQFFGPGTRLTVL.

This clonotype was counted between two and nine times. In DNA, the CDR3 is TGTGCCAGCAGCGAACAGGGTAACCCATCCTACGAGCAGTACTTC. It specifies CASSEQGNPSYEQYF. V usage is TRBV9 and J usage is TRBJ2-7; D might be TRBD1 (6 bases). The CDR3 has 15 residues. Trimming took 3 bases from V and 1 from J, leaving 14 bases between them. CDR1 and CDR2 from the germline V gene are SGDLS and YYNGEE.

There are many counts of this clonotype. This rearrangement joins TRBV20-1 to TRBJ2-7; 11 bases map to TRBD1. CDR1 is DFQATT and CDR2 is SNEGSKA in the germline V gene (reference sequence). J gave up 3 bases and V 3 bases, and 4 bases lay outside the gene matches. The CDR3 is 14 amino acids. CDR3 DNA sequence: TGCAGTGCTAGGGGGGACAGGGGGATCTACGAGCAGTACTTC. This gives the protein CSARGDRGIYEQYF.

This clonotype was recorded at least ten times. The V and J genes are TRBV7-9 and TRBJ1-2; D call uncertain. This CDR3 has 16 amino acids. Trimming removed 1 base from V and 4 bases from J, with 16 bases in between. Germline assignment: CDR1 SEHNR and CDR2 FQNEAQ (reference sequence). DNA of the CDR3: TGTGCCAGCAGCTTAGGAGGAGGGAGCGAGGGCTATGGCTACACCTTC. Translating gives CASSLGGGSEGYGYTF.

This clonotype was counted many times. The V call is TRBV27, the J call TRBJ2-2, with 7 bases fitting TRBD1. The CDR3 contains 15 residues. The junction had 7 bases not matched to a gene; V was cut back by 8 bases and J by 1 base. Germline CDR1 and CDR2: MNHEY and SMNVEV (reference sequence). CDR3 DNA: TGTGCCAGCGGCCCGACAGGGATGAACACCGGGGAGCTGTTTTTT. This encodes CASGPTGMNTGELFF.

This clonotype was picked up a small number of times. The chain is built from TRBV5-5 and TRBJ2-7; TRBD1 matches 8 bases. Germline assignment: CDR1 SGHKS and CDR2 YYEKEE (reference sequence). V shed 4 bases, J shed 2 bases, and the junction held 5 bases outside the gene matches. This CDR3 contains 14 residues. The CDR3 bases are TGTGCCAGCAGCCGGGACAGGCCCACCTACGAGCAGTACTTC. This translates into CASSRDRPTYEQYF.

This clonotype occurred a few times. The chain carries TRBV6-1 and TRBJ2-7, with 14 positions matching TRBD2. Germline V CDR1 and CDR2: MNHNS, SASEGT. V lost 6 bases and J lost 6; bases outside the gene matches: 10. The CDR3 contains 16 residues. The CDR3 loop reads CASRGGLAGEMSEQYF. CDR3 nucleotides: TGTGCCAGCAGGGGGGGACTAGCGGGAGAGATGAGCGAGCAGTACTTC.

The genes are TRBV28 and TRBJ1-2, with a weak D call TRBD1 (5 bases). Germline V lookup: CDR1 MDHEN, CDR2 SYDVKM. The CDR3 consists of 15 residues. Trimming removed 2 bases at V and 7 bases at J, with 17 bases between. The chain's CDR3 is CASSLEWVEGRGYTF. The CDR3 DNA sequence: TGTGCCAGCAGTTTAGAGTGGGTGGAGGGGCGTGGCTACACCTTC.

The rearrangement uses TRBV5-1 and TRBJ2-7, with D unclear. The CDR3 sequence is 12 residues long. Germline CDR1 and CDR2: SGHRS and YFSETQ. Trimming stripped 5 bases from V and 5 bases from J, with 11 bases between. The CDR3 region has the DNA TGCGCCAGCAGTCATGAATCGGACGAGCAGTACTTC. This gives the protein CASSHESDEQYF.

This clonotype was seen repeatedly, ten times or more. V and J are TRBV28 and TRBJ1-2; D not resolved. Trimming shortened V by 6 bases and J by 0 bases, and 17 bases separated the two germline ends. Germline values: CDR1 MDHEN, CDR2 SYDVKM. The CDR3 extends over 16 amino acids. As DNA, the CDR3 is TGTGCCAGCAGGTCGAAAATCGGACGGTCTAACTATGGCTACACCTTC. Its translation: CASRSKIGRSNYGYTF.

This clonotype was found many times. The chain recombines TRBV5-6 with TRBJ2-7; D gene uncertain. The V end lost 2 bases, the J end lost 6 bases, and 15 bases lay between the germline ends. The germline gives CDR1 SGHDT, CDR2 YYEEEE. This CDR3 spans 14 amino acids. The CDR3 sequence: CASSFDTGPLEQYF. The CDR3 DNA follows: TGTGCCAGCAGCTTTGACACCGGTCCTCTCGAGCAGTACTTC.

This clonotype appeared a few times. The gene calls are TRBV18 and TRBJ2-7; D is tentatively TRBD1 or TRBD2 (6 bases each). The CDR3 is 17 residues long. V dropped 4 bases and J dropped 6 bases, with 25 bases sitting between them. Per germline, CDR1 KGHSH and CDR2 LQKENI. The CDR3 DNA follows: TGTGCCAGCTCACGGGGATTGGGGGGCCCGACGGATTCCGAGCAGTACTTC. It codes for CASSRGLGGPTDSEQYF.

The V and J genes are TRBV9 and TRBJ1-6, with 8 nucleotides matching TRBD1. The CDR3 loop spans 15 amino acids. Germline V lookup: CDR1 SGDLS, CDR2 YYNGEE. V shed 2 bases, J shed 6 bases, and the junction held 4 bases outside the gene matches. The CDR3 here is CASSVGRGLNSPLHF. The CDR3 coding sequence is TGTGCCAGCAGCGTTGGCAGGGGGCTTAATTCACCCCTCCACTTT.

This clonotype showed up many times. The chain couples TRBV2 to TRBJ2-5; the match to TRBD1 covers 11 bases. The germline CDR1 and CDR2 sequences are SNHLY and FYNNEI. V lost 8 bases, J lost 4 bases, and 6 bases stayed unmatched. This CDR3 spans 14 amino acids. CDR3 residues: CASSLDRGPETQYF. The CDR3 DNA follows: TGTGCCAGCTCCCTGGACAGGGGGCCAGAGACCCAGTACTTC.

This clonotype has at least ten counts. The V and J genes are TRBV2 and TRBJ1-1; D not certain. The CDR3 spans 13 residues. Germline-derived CDR1 and CDR2 are SNHLY and FYNNEI. V lost 2 bases and J 6 bases, leaving 10 bases between the germline ends. DNA for the CDR3: TGTGCCAGCAGTGAATCCGCGGGCGCTGAAGCTTTCTTT. Its protein is CASSESAGAEAFF.

The chain employs TRBV20-1 and TRBJ2-7; no reliable D call. There are 11 residues in the CDR3. The germline CDR1 and CDR2 sequences are DFQATT and SNEGSKA (reference sequence). Trimming stripped 4 bases from V and 5 bases from J, with 9 bases between. The CDR3 reads CSAIHSHEQYF. DNA of the CDR3: TGCAGTGCTATTCATAGCCACGAGCAGTACTTC.

The sample holds many counts of this clonotype. This rearrangement joins TRBV4-1 to TRBJ2-3; D is possibly TRBD2 (5 bases). Germline V lookup: CDR1 MGHRA, CDR2 YSYEKL. Trimming took 4 bases from V and 4 from J, leaving 12 bases between them. There are 14 residues in the CDR3. The CDR3 reads CASSRSSVPDTQYF. CDR3 nucleotide sequence: TGCGCCAGCAGCCGAAGTAGCGTCCCAGATACGCAGTATTTT.

This clonotype was recorded at least ten times. CDR3 region: CASSVAQGTATDTQYF. CDR3 DNA sequence: TGTGCCAGCAGCGTAGCCCAGGGGACTGCGACAGATACGCAGTATTTT. The chain uses TRBV9 and TRBJ2-3; either TRBD1 or TRBD2 may fit D (6 bases each). The V gene's germline CDR1 is SGDLS and CDR2 YYNGEE. The CDR3 has 16 amino acids. V gave up 0 bases and J gave up 3 bases, with 14 bases separating them. The full variable domain, with the rest looked up from reference TRBV9 and TRBJ2-3, is DSGVTQTPKHLITATGQRVTLRCSPRSGDLSVYWYQQSLDQGLQFLIQYYNGEERAKGNILERFSAQQFPDLHSELNLSSLELGDSALYFCASSVAQGTATDTQYFGPGTRLTVL.

The chain links TRBV6-1 to TRBJ1-1, with a weak D call TRBD1 (6 bases). The CDR3 has 13 amino acids. Deletions cut 5 bases from V and 7 bases from J, with 14 bases between. The V gene's germline CDR1 is MNHNS and CDR2 SASEGT. CDR3 protein: CASSTQGLGEAFF. DNA for the CDR3: TGTGCCAGCAGTACACAGGGACTTGGTGAAGCTTTCTTT.

The chain is built from TRBV5-1 and TRBJ2-3, with 12 bases matching TRBD2. V trimming: 2 bases; J trimming: 0 bases; junction bases outside the gene matches: 10. The germline V gene has CDR1 SGHRS and CDR2 YFSETQ. The CDR3 covers 19 residues. The CDR3 DNA reads TGCGCCAGCAGCTTACCGGGGACTAGCGGGTCCACTAGCACAGATACGCAGTATTTT. Protein sequence: CASSLPGTSGSTSTDTQYF.

This clonotype appeared many times. The chain couples TRBV18 to TRBJ1-1; D is ambiguous. Trimming removed 7 bases at V and 0 bases at J, with 9 bases between. This CDR3 is 13 amino acids long. Germline assignment: CDR1 KGHSH and CDR2 LQKENI. CDR3 sequence: CASFGSVNTEAFF. The CDR3 DNA reads TGTGCCAGCTTTGGGTCGGTGAACACTGAAGCTTTCTTT.

The V gene is TRBV3-1, the J gene TRBJ1-4; D is perhaps TRBD1 (5 bases). Germline CDR1 reads LGHDT; CDR2 reads YNNKEL (reference sequence). V was shortened by 0 bases and J by 9 bases, with 17 bases between the two germline ends. The CDR3 is made up of 16 amino acids. This chain's CDR3 is CASSQDKTEVNQKLFF. The DNA for the CDR3 is TGTGCCAGCAGCCAAGATAAGACAGAGGTCAATCAAAAACTGTTTTTT.

This clonotype was recorded many times. The chain couples TRBV30 to TRBJ2-3; the match to TRBD1 covers 8 bases. V was clipped by 2 bases and J by 5 bases; unmatched bases: 9. Germline V gene sequence: CDR1 GTSNPN, CDR2 SVGIG (reference sequence). CDR3 length: 15 amino acids. CDR3 sequence reads: CAWSIHQGAIDTQYF. CDR3 nucleotides: TGTGCCTGGAGTATACATCAGGGGGCCATAGATACGCAGTATTTT.

In this sample, this clonotype turned up a few times. This chain joins TRBV29-1 and TRBJ1-2; 7 bases agree with TRBD1. This CDR3 contains 13 residues. V dropped 3 bases and J dropped 5; count of bases not matched to a gene: 6. Looked up from germline, CDR1 is SQVTM and CDR2 is ANQGSEA. The CDR3 protein is CSVEEGTEYGYTF. Written as DNA, the CDR3 is TGCAGCGTTGAGGAGGGGACAGAGTATGGCTACACCTTC.

The sample holds many counts of this clonotype. J is TRBJ2-7 and V is TRBV27; TRBD1 or TRBD2 may be the D gene (5 bases each). Trimming removed 3 bases from V and 2 bases from J, with 8 bases in between. Germline lookup yields CDR1 MNHEY and CDR2 SMNVEV (reference sequence). The length of the CDR3 is 13 residues. The CDR3: CASSLWDPYEQYF. CDR3 sequence (DNA): TGTGCCAGCAGTTTGTGGGACCCCTACGAGCAGTACTTC.

This clonotype was seen at least ten times. The V gene is TRBV2, the J gene TRBJ1-1; perhaps TRBD1 as D (5 bases). This CDR3 comprises 15 residues. V was pared by 6 bases and J by 4 bases, with 18 bases between. In germline, CDR1 is SNHLY, CDR2 FYNNEI. CDR3 region: CASRPDSPPSTEAFF. In nucleotides, the CDR3 is TGTGCCAGCAGGCCTGACAGCCCTCCCTCCACTGAAGCTTTCTTT.